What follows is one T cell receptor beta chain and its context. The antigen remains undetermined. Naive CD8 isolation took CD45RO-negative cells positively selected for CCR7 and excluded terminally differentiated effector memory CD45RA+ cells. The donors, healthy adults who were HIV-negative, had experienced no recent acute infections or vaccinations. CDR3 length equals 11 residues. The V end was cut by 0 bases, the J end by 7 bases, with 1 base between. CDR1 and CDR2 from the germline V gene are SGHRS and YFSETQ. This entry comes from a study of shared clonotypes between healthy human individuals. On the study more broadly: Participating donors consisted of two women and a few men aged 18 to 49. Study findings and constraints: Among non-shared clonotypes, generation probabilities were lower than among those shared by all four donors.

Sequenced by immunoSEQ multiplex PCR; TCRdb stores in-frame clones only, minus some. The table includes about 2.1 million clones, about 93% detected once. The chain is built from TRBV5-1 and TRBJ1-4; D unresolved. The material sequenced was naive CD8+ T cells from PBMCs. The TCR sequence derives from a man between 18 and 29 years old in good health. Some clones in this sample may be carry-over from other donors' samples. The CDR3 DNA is TGCGCCAGCAGCTTGGGTGAAAAACTGTTTTTT. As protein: CASSLGEKLFF.